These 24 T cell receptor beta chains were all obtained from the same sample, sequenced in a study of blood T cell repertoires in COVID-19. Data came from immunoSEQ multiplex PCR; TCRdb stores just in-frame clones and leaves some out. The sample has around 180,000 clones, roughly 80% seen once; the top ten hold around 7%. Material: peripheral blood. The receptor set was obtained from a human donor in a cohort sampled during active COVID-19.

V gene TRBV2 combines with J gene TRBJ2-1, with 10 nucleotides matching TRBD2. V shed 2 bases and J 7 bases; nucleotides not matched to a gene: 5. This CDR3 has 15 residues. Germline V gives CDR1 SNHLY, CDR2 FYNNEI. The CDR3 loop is CASSETSGGGNEQFF. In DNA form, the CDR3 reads TGTGCCAGCAGTGAAACCAGCGGGGGGGGAAATGAGCAGTTCTTC.

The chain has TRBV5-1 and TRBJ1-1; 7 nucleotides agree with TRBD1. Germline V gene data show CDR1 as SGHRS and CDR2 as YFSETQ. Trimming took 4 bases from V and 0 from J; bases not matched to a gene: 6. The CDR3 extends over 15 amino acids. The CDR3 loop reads CASSRATGMNTEAFF. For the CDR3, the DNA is TGCGCCAGCAGCCGAGCGACAGGGATGAACACTGAAGCTTTCTTT.

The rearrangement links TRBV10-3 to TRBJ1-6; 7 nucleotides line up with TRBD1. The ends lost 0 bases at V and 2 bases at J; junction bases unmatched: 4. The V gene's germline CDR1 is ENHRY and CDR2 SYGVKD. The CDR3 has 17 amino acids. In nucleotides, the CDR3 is TGTGCCATCAGTGAGTCGGATCAGGGGGCCTATAATTCACCCCTCCACTTT. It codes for CAISESDQGAYNSPLHF.

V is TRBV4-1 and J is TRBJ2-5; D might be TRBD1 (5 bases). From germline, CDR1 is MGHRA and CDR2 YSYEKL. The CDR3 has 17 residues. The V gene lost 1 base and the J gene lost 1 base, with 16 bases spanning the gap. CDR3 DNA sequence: TGCGCCAGCAGCCAAGTAGTCGGCAGGGATCTCCAAGAGACCCAGTACTTC. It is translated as CASSQVVGRDLQETQYF.

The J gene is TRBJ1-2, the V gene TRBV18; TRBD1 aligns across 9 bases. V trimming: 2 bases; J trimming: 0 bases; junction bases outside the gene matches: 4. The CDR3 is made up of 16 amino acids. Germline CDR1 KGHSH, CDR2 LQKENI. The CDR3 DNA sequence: TGTGCCAGCTCACCATCGCGGACAGGGGCTAACTATGGCTACACCTTC. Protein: CASSPSRTGANYGYTF. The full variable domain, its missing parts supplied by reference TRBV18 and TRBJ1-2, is NAGVMQNPRHLVRRRGQEARLRCSPMKGHSHVYWYRQLPEEGLKFMVYLQKENIIDESGMPKERFSAEFPKEGPSILRIQQVVRGDSAAYFCASSPSRTGANYGYTFGSGTRLTVV.

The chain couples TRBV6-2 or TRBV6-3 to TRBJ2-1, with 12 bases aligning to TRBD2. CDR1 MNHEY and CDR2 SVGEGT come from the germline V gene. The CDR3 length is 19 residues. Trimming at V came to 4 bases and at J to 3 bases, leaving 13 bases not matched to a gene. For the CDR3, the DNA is TGTGCCAGCAGTTCCCGAAATAAAAGGACTAGCGGGAACTACAATGAGCAGTTCTTC. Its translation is CASSSRNKRTSGNYNEQFF.

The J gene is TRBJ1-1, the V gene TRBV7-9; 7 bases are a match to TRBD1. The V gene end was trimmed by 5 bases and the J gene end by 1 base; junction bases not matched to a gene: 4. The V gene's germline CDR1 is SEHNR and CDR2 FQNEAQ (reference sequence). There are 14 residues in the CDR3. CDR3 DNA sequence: TGTGCCAGCAGCCTGTGGACAGGGAACACTGAAGCTTTCTTT. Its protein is CASSLWTGNTEAFF.

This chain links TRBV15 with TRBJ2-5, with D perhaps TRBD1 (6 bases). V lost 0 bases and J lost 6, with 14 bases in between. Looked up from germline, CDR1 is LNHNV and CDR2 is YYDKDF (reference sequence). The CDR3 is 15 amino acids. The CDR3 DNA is TGTGCCACCAGCAGAGAGGGCAGGGGCGTAAAGACCCAGTACTTC. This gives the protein CATSREGRGVKTQYF.

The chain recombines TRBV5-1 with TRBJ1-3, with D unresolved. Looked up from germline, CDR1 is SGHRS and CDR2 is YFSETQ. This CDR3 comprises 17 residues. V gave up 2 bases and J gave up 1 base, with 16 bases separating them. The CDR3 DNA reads TGCGCCAGCAGCTTTGGTCGAACAACCGAATCTGGAAACACCATATATTTT. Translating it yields CASSFGRTTESGNTIYF.

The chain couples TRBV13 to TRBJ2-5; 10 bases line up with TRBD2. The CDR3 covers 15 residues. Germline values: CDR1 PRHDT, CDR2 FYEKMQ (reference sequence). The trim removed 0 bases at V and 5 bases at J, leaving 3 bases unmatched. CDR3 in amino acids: CASSLGSGGAETQYF. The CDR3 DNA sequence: TGTGCCAGCAGCTTAGGAAGCGGGGGGGCGGAGACCCAGTACTTC.

The CDR3 DNA sequence: TGTGCCACCAGCGATGTGCGACAGGGAACAGATACGCAGTATTTT. Its translation is CATSDVRQGTDTQYF. The V gene is TRBV24-1, the J gene TRBJ2-3; 7 bases fit TRBD1. Germline loops: CDR1 KGHDR, CDR2 SFDVKD. Trimming removed 7 bases from V and 3 bases from J; junction bases left unmatched: 9. The CDR3 has 15 residues.

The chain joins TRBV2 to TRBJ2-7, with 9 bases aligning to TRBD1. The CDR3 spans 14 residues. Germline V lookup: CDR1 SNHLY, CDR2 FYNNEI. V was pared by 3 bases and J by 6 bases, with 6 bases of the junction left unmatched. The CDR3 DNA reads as TGTGCCAGCAGTGACCGGGACAGGGCGGCCGAGCAGTACTTC. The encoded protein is CASSDRDRAAEQYF.

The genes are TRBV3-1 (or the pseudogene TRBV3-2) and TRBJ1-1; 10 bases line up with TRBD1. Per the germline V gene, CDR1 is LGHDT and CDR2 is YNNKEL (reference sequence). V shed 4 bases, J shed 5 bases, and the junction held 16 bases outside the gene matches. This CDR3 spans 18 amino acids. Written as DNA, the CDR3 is TGTGCCAGCAGCCCCTTTCCAGGGGACAGGGGCCGGAAAACTGAAGCTTTCTTT. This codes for CASSPFPGDRGRKTEAFF.

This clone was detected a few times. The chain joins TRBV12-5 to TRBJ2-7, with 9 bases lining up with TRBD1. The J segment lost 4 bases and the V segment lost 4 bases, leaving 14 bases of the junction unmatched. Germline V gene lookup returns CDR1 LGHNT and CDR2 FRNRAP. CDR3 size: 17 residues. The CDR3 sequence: CASGSPTPDRGYYEQYF. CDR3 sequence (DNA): TGTGCTAGTGGTTCCCCAACTCCCGACAGGGGGTATTACGAGCAGTACTTC.

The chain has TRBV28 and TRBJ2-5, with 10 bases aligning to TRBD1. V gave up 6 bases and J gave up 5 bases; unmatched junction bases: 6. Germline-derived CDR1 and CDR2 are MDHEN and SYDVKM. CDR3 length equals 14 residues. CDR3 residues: CASRGDRGGETQYF. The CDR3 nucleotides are TGTGCCAGCAGGGGGGACAGGGGTGGGGAGACCCAGTACTTC. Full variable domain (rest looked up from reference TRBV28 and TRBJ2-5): DVKVTQSSRYLVKRTGEKVFLECVQDMDHENMFWYRQDPGLGLRLIYFSYDVKMKEKGDIPEGYSVSREKKERFSLILESASTNQTSMYLCASRGDRGGETQYFGPGTRLLVL.

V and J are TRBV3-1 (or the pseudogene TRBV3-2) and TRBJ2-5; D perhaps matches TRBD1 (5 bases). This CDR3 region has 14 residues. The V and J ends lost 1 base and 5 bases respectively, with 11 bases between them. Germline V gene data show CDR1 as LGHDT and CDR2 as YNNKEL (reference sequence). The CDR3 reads CASSQGRVRETQYF. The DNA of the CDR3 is TGTGCCAGCAGCCAAGGCAGGGTGAGGGAGACCCAGTACTTC.

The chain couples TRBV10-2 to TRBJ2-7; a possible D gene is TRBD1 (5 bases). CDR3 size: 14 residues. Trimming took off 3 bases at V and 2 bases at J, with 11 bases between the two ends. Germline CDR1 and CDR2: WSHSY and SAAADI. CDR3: CASSDGRGAYEQYF. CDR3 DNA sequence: TGCGCCAGCAGTGATGGTAGGGGCGCCTACGAGCAGTACTTC.

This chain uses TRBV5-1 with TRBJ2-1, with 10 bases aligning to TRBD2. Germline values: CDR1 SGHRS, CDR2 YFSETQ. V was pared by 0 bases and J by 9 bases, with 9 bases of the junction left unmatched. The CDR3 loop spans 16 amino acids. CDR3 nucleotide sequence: TGCGCCAGCAGCTTGGGGAGCGGGGGGGCTGCATCTGAGCAGTTCTTC. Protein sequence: CASSLGSGGAASEQFF.

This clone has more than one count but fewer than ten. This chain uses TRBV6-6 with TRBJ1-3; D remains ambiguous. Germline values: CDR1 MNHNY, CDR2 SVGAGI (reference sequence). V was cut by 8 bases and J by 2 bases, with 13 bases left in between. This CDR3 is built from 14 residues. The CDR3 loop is CASGTFQAGNTIYF. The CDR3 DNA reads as TGTGCCAGCGGTACCTTCCAGGCTGGAAACACCATATATTTT.

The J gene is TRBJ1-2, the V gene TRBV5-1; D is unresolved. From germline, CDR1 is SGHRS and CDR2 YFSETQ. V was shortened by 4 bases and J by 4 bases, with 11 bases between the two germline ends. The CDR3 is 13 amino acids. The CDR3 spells CASSPTVVYGYTF. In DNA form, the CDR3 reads TGCGCCAGCAGCCCCACAGTTGTCTATGGCTACACCTTC.

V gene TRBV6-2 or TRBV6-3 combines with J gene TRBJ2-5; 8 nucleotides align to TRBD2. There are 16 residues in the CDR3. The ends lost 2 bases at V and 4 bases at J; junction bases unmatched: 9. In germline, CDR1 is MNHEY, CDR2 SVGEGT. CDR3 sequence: CASSYSPSGGGETQYF. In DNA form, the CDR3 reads TGTGCCAGCAGTTACAGCCCCTCGGGGGGGGGAGAGACCCAGTACTTC.

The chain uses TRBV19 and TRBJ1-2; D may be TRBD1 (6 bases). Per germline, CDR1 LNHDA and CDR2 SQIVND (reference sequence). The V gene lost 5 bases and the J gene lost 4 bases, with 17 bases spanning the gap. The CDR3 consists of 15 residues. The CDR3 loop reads CASSATTGAGYGYTF. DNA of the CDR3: TGTGCCAGTAGTGCAACGACAGGTGCTGGCTATGGCTACACCTTC. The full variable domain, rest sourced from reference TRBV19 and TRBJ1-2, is DGGITQSPKYLFRKEGQNVTLSCEQNLNHDAMYWYRQDPGQGLRLIYYSQIVNDFQKGDIAEGYSVSREKKESFPLTVTSAQKNPTAFYLCASSATTGAGYGYTFGSGTRLTVV.

Written as DNA, the CDR3 is TGTGCCAGCAGCCCGGAGGGACTATTACAAGAGACCCAGTACTTC. Translated: CASSPEGLLQETQYF. The V and J genes are TRBV5-6 and TRBJ2-5, with 7 nucleotides matching TRBD2. Trimming at V came to 4 bases and at J to 2 bases, leaving 8 bases not matched to a gene. The CDR3 has 15 residues. CDR1 is SGHDT, CDR2 YYEEEE, per germline. The variable domain in full, completed from reference TRBV5-6 and TRBJ2-5, reads DAGVTQSPTHLIKTRGQQVTLRCSPKSGHDTVSWYQQALGQGPQFIFQYYEEEERQRGNFPDRFSGHQFPNYSSELNVNALLLGDSALYLCASSPEGLLQETQYFGPGTRLLVL.

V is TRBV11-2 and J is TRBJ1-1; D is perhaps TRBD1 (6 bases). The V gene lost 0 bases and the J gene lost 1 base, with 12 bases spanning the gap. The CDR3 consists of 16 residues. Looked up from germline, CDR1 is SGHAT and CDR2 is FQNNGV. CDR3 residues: CASSLDTWGPNTEAFF. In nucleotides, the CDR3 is TGTGCCAGCAGCTTAGATACTTGGGGGCCGAACACTGAAGCTTTCTTT.